Listed below are T cell receptor beta chains from one sample, sequenced in a study of blood T cell repertoires in COVID-19. TCRdb's copy holds only in-frame clones and misses some; the assay was immunoSEQ multiplex PCR. This table holds 200,000 to 300,000 clones, around four fifths found once. The sequencing input was peripheral blood. The receptors originated from a woman in her sixties with active or convalescent COVID-19. Each CDR3 is given with its conserved first and last residue. The D gene is left open where the match is weak. Clone size appears in some rows only: once, few, many, or a class for an expanded clone.

. 14 TRBJ1-1 TRBV28 . CASSGAGYVTEAFF TGTGCCAGCAGTGGTGCCGGGTACGTCACTGAAGCTTTCTTT
TRBD1 18 TRBJ1-2 TRBV11-2 . CASSWRSTGGSRIYGYTF TGTGCCAGCAGCTGGAGATCGACAGGGGGAAGTAGAATCTATGGCTACACCTTC
TRBD2 16 TRBJ2-3 TRBV5-3 . CARSLVWSSGTDTQYF TGTGCCAGAAGCTTGGTTTGGTCTAGCGGGACAGATACGCAGTATTTT
TRBD2 17 TRBJ2-1 TRBV7-2 . CASSLDRTSGSKNEQFF TGTGCCAGCAGCCTCGACAGGACTAGCGGGAGTAAGAATGAGCAGTTCTTC
TRBD1 14 TRBJ2-1 TRBV2 . CASRTGNSYNEQFF TGTGCCAGCCGGACAGGGAACTCCTACAATGAGCAGTTCTTC
TRBD1 16 TRBJ1-4 TRBV19 . CASSARQGGDNEKLFF TGTGCCAGTAGTGCTCGACAGGGGGGGGACAATGAAAAACTGTTTTTT
. 15 TRBJ2-2 TRBV5-1 once CASGAWGGNTGELFF TGCGCCAGCGGAGCCTGGGGGGGCAACACCGGGGAGCTGTTTTTT
TRBD1 17 TRBJ2-3 TRBV10-3 . CATAGLRIGTEGDTQYF TGTGCCACCGCAGGCCTTCGTATAGGGACAGAAGGAGATACGCAGTATTTT
TRBD2 19 TRBJ2-1 TRBV7-3 . CASSLIPGGLAERGNEQFF TGTGCCAGCAGTTTGATCCCGGGGGGACTAGCAGAACGGGGCAATGAGCAGTTCTTC
. 13 TRBJ2-2 TRBV11-2 . CASSFRGTGELFF TGTGCCAGCAGCTTCCGAGGTACCGGGGAGCTGTTTTTT
. 13 TRBJ2-3 TRBV18 . CASSPLLTDTQYF TGTGCCAGCTCACCCCTCCTCACAGATACGCAGTATTTT
TRBD2 15 TRBJ2-3 TRBV28 . CASGRLAGGGDTQYF TGTGCCAGCGGGAGACTAGCGGGGGGCGGGGATACGCAGTATTTT
TRBD1 13 TRBJ1-1 TRBV7-3 . CASSQGANTEAFF TGTGCCAGCAGCCAGGGGGCGAACACTGAAGCTTTCTTT
TRBD2 14 TRBJ2-1 TRBV6-2/TRBV6-3 . CASSNSGIGYEQFF TGTGCCAGCAGTAATAGCGGGATAGGCTATGAGCAGTTCTTC
. 15 TRBJ1-5 TRBV9 . CASSPYPGGNQPQHF TGTGCCAGCAGCCCCTATCCGGGAGGGAATCAGCCCCAGCATTTT
TRBD2 15 TRBJ2-3 TRBV2 . CASSERASGGDTQYF TGTGCCAGCAGTGAAAGGGCTAGCGGGGGGGATACGCAGTATTTT
. 14 TRBJ1-1 TRBV5-1 . CASSSTTMNTEAFF TGCGCCAGCAGCTCTACGACAATGAACACTGAAGCTTTCTTT
TRBD1 17 TRBJ1-5 TRBV19 . CASSTNTGGGGYQPQHF TGTGCCAGTAGTACAAACACAGGGGGCGGCGGTTATCAGCCCCAGCATTTT
TRBD2 15 TRBJ2-1 TRBV4-1 . CASSQVPSGYNEQFF TGCGCCAGCAGCCAAGTCCCTAGCGGATACAATGAGCAGTTCTTC
. 15 TRBJ1-4 TRBV24-1 once CATSDGELGHEKLFF TGTGCCACCAGTGATGGGGAGTTGGGTCATGAAAAACTGTTTTTT
TRBD1 13 TRBJ1-2 TRBV18 . CASSPDRGYGYTF TGTGCCAGCTCACCAGACAGGGGCTATGGCTACACCTTC
. 16 TRBJ1-3 TRBV7-9 once CASTPEEGISGNTIYF TGTGCCAGCACCCCGGAGGAGGGGATCTCTGGAAACACCATATATTTT
. 14 TRBJ1-1 TRBV15 . CATSRDLGGSEAFF TGTGCCACCAGCAGAGATCTGGGGGGGTCCGAAGCTTTCTTT
. 15 TRBJ2-3 TRBV6-6 . CASSYADSTADTQYF TGTGCCAGCAGTTACGCGGACAGTACGGCAGATACGCAGTATTTT
TRBD2 16 TRBJ2-2 TRBV5-1 . CASSKGTSGNTGELFF TGCGCCAGCAGCAAAGGGACTAGCGGCAACACCGGGGAGCTGTTTTTT
. 13 TRBJ1-1 TRBV30 . CAWAAGMNTEAFF TGTGCCTGGGCGGCGGGGATGAACACTGAAGCTTTCTTT
TRBD1 12 TRBJ1-1 TRBV29-1 . CSVGGQTTEAFF TGCAGCGTGGGGGGACAGACCACTGAAGCTTTCTTT
. 11 TRBJ2-2 TRBV2 . CASSTRGELFF TGTGCCAGCAGTACACGCGGGGAGCTGTTTTTT
TRBD2 17 TRBJ2-1 TRBV24-1 . CATSDSGTSGSYNEQFF TGTGCCACCAGTGATTCCGGGACTAGCGGATCCTACAATGAGCAGTTCTTC
. 16 TRBJ2-3 TRBV29-1 . CSVEGARGTGTDTQYF TGCAGCGTTGAAGGGGCGCGGGGCACCGGCACAGATACGCAGTATTTT
TRBD1 13 TRBJ1-2 TRBV6-5 . CASSFTGADGYTF TGTGCCAGCAGCTTTACAGGGGCTGATGGCTACACCTTC
. 18 TRBJ2-1 TRBV5-6 . CASSLVGARVGVYNEQFF TGTGCCAGCAGCTTGGTGGGGGCAAGGGTAGGGGTCTACAATGAGCAGTTCTTC
TRBD2 17 TRBJ2-1 TRBV7-6 once CASSLARSSGRVHEQFF TGTGCCAGCAGCTTAGCGCGTTCCAGCGGGAGGGTTCATGAGCAGTTCTTC
. 15 TRBJ1-1 TRBV6-4 . CASSAWPRGNTEAFF TGTGCCAGCAGCGCGTGGCCCCGAGGGAACACTGAAGCTTTCTTT
. 17 TRBJ2-5 TRBV4-1 . CASSQDSRRQRGETQYF TGCGCCAGCAGCCAAGACAGTCGGCGGCAGCGAGGAGAGACCCAGTACTTC
TRBD1 14 TRBJ2-7 TRBV12-5 once CASGLGDRGSGQYF TGTGCTAGTGGTTTGGGGGACAGGGGGTCAGGGCAGTACTTC
TRBD2 16 TRBJ2-7 TRBV19 . CASSITPSGGLGEQYF TGTGCCAGTAGTATAACGCCCAGCGGGGGGCTTGGGGAGCAGTACTTC